This T cell receptor beta chain was recorded in a study of blood T cells in healthy people across ages. Across the whole study: In model experiments, template switching was able to capture about one barcoded beta molecule for every two T cells that were present.

Germline trimming cut 10 bases from V and 7 bases from J; bases unmatched to any gene: 8. The CDR3 runs to 12 residues. Per germline, CDR1 SGDLS and CDR2 YYNGEE. This clonotype was seen repeatedly, ten times or more. A second 7 to 11 cycle PCR used barcoded and J-beta primers. Each cDNA molecule carried a tag from a template-switch adaptor that contained 12 random nucleotides. Researchers report that each sample yielded at least 3 million CDR3-containing paired-end reads. One entry per CDR3 protein, called by TCRdb with MiXCR from the 5' RACE reads. Of approximately 800,000 distinct CDR3 sequences in the sample, roughly 40% were seen once.

The chain couples TRBV9 to TRBJ2-1; 7 nucleotides agree with TRBD2. The source material was blood. The source is a man aged 18 to 30 in good health. CDR3 loop: CACSGGGNEQFF. In nucleotides, the CDR3 is TGTGCCTGTTCGGGGGGTGGAAATGAGCAGTTCTTC.